The TCR beta chain under discussion was sequenced for a study of CD8 T cells in ankylosing spondylitis. This clonotype was seen a handful of times. Its target is unknown. This CDR3 has 15 amino acids. Germline V gene data show CDR1 as MDHEN and CDR2 as SYDVKM. The ends lost 11 bases at V and 0 bases at J; junction bases unmatched: 10. TCRdb passed the 5' RACE reads through MiXCR, listing each CDR3 protein once. The table lists about 440,000 distinct CDR3 sequences, roughly a sixth of them singletons. Findings and caveats of the study: Blood of patients with ankylosing spondylitis appeared to be characterized by a TCR beta motif of about 8 highly homologous variants. Disease-linked clones were reportedly significantly enriched in matched ankylosing spondylitis synovial fluid. Past studies reported some motif variants in reactive arthritis synovial fluid and blood.

The V and J genes are TRBV28 and TRBJ1-3; the match to TRBD1 covers 7 bases. The clonotype comes from a male donor with ankylosing spondylitis. Sequenced material: blood, either unsorted or a sorted T cell fraction (not recorded which). CDR3: CAATGTVGSGNTIYF. The CDR3, as DNA: TGTGCCGCAACCGGGACAGTCGGCTCTGGAAACACCATATATTTT.